This T cell receptor (beta chain) came from a study of CD8+ T cells in alopecia areata. cDNA prepared by RNA extraction and subsequent reverse transcription served as the template for sequencing. Clones were sequenced by immunoSEQ multiplex PCR, and TCRdb holds only the in-frame ones, with some missing. The sample yields over 200,000 clones, 57% seen once. This CDR3 is 15 amino acids long. Germline assignment: CDR1 GTSNPN and CDR2 SVGIG (reference sequence). V lost 5 bases and J 4 bases, leaving 20 bases between the germline ends. The sample was CD4+ T cells sorted from blood, taken at week 0. This chain joins TRBV30 and TRBJ1-2, with D possibly TRBD1 on 5 matching bases. The TCR sequence derives from a human donor with alopecia areata. CDR3 in amino acids: CAWGGKGFSSYGYTF. Here the CDR3 DNA reads TGTGCCTGGGGAGGGAAGGGGTTCTCCTCCTATGGCTACACCTTC.